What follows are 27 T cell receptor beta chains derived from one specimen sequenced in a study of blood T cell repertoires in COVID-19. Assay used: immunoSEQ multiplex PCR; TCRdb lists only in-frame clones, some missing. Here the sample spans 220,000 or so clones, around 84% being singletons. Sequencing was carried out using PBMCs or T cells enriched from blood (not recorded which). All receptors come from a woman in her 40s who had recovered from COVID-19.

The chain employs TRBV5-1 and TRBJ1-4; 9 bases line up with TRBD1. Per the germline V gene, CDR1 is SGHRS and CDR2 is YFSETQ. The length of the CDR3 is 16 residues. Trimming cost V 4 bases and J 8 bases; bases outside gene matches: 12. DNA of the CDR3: TGCGCCAGCAGCCCTCCGGGACAGGGTATGGAGGAAAAACTGTTTTTT. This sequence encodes CASSPPGQGMEEKLFF.

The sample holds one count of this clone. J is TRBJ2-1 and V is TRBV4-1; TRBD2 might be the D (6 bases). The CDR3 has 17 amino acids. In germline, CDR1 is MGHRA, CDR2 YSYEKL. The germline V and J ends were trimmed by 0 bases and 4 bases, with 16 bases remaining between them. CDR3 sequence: CASSQDIVSSEYNEQFF. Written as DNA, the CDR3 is TGCGCCAGCAGCCAAGATATTGTGTCTAGCGAGTACAATGAGCAGTTCTTC.

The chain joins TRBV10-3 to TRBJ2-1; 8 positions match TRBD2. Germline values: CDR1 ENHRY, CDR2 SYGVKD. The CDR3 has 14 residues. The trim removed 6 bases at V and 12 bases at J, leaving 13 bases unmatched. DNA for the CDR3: TGTGCCATCAGAGAGCGGGAGACGTCTGAGCGGCAGTTCTTC. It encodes CAIRERETSERQFF.

The CDR3 nucleotides are TGTGCCAGCAGTTCCCCCAGGGTACGGGATCAGCCCCAGCATTTT. It yields the protein CASSSPRVRDQPQHF. This rearrangement joins TRBV6-2 or TRBV6-3 to TRBJ1-5; perhaps TRBD1 as D (5 bases). The CDR3 is made up of 15 amino acids. V lost 4 bases, J lost 5 bases, and 15 bases lay in between. Germline values: CDR1 MNHEY, CDR2 SVGEGT.

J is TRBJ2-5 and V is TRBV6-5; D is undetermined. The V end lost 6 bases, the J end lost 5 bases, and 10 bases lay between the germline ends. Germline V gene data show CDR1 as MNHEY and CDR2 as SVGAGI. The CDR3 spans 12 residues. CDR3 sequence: CASSATEETQYF. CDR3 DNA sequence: TGTGCCAGCAGCGCCACAGAGGAGACCCAGTACTTC.

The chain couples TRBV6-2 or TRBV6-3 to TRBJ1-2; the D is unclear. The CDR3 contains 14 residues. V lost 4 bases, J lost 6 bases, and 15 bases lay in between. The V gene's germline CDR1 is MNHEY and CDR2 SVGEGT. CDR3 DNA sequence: TGTGCCAGCAGTTCAACGGGATTCTTTGATGGCTACACCTTC. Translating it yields CASSSTGFFDGYTF.

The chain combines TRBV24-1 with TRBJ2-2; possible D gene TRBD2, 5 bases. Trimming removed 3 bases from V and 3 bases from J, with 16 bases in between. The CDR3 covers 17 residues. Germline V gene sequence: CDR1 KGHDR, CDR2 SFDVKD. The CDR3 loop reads CATSDRTPGGYTGELFF. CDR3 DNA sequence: TGTGCCACCAGTGATCGAACCCCCGGAGGCTACACCGGGGAGCTGTTTTTT.

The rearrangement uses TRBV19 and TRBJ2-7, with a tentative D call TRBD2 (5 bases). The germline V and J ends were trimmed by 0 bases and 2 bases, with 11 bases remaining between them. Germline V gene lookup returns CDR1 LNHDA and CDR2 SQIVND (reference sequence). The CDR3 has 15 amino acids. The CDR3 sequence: CASSIDTVGTYEQYF. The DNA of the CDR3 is TGTGCCAGTAGTATAGATACCGTCGGGACCTACGAGCAGTACTTC.

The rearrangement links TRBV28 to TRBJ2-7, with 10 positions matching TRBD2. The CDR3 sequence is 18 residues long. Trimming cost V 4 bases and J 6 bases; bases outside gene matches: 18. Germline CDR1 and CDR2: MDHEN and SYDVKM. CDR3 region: CASSSHLWIAGGRREQYF. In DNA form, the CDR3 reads TGTGCCAGCAGTTCCCACCTCTGGATAGCGGGAGGAAGGCGCGAGCAGTACTTC.

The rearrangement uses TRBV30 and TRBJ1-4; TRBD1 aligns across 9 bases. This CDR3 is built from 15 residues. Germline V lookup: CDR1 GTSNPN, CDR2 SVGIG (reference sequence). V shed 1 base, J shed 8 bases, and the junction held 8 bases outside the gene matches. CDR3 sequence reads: CAWSGDRAGGEKLFF. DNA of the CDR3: TGTGCCTGGAGTGGGGACAGGGCGGGTGGCGAAAAACTGTTTTTT. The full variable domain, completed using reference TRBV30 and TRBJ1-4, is SQTIHQWPATLVQPVGSPLSLECTVEGTSNPNLYWYRQAAGRGLQLLFYSVGIGQISSEVPQNLSASRPQDRQFILSSKKLLLSDSGFYLCAWSGDRAGGEKLFFGSGTQLSVL.

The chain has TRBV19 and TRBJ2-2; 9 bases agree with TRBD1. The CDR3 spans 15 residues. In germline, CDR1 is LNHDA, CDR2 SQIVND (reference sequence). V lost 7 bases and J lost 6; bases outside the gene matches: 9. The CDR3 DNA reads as TGTGCCAGTACCCCTAGGACAGGGGCGTCCGGGGAGCTGTTTTTT. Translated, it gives CASTPRTGASGELFF.

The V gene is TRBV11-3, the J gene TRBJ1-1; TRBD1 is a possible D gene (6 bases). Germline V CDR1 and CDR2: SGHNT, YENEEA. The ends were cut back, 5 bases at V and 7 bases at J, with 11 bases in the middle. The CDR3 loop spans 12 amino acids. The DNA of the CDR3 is TGTGCCAGCAGCCGTACACAGGGTGAAGCTTTCTTT. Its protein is CASSRTQGEAFF.

The CDR3 sequence is CASSPLLRTISGANVLTF. The CDR3, as DNA: TGTGCCAGCAGCCCTTTATTGCGTACCATCTCTGGGGCCAACGTCCTGACTTTC. The chain uses TRBV7-2 and TRBJ2-6; D not resolved. This CDR3 contains 18 residues. CDR1 is SGHTA, CDR2 FQGNSA, per germline. Trimming removed 5 bases from V and 0 bases from J, with 17 bases in between.

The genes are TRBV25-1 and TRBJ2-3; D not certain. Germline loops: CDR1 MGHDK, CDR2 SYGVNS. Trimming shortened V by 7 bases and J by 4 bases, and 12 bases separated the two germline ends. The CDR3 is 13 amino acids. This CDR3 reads CASTESYSDTQYF. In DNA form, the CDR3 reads TGTGCCAGCACTGAGAGTTATTCAGATACGCAGTATTTT.

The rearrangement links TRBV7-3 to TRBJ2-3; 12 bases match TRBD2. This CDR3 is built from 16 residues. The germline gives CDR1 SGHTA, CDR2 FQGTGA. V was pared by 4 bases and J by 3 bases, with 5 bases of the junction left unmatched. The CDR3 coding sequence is TGTGCCAGCAGCTCCGGACTAGCGGGGCGAACAGATACGCAGTATTTT. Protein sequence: CASSSGLAGRTDTQYF. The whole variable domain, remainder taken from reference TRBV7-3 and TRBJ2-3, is GAGVSQTPSNKVTEKGKYVELRCDPISGHTALYWYRQSLGQGPEFLIYFQGTGAADDSGLPNDRFFAVRPEGSVSTLKIQRTERGDSAVYLCASSSGLAGRTDTQYFGPGTRLTVL.

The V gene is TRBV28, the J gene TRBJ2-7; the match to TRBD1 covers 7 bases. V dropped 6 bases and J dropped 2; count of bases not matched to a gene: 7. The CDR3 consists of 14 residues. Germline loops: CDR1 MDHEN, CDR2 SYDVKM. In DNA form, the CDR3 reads TGTGCCAGCAGCTTACAGGGGTCAACCTACGAGCAGTACGTC. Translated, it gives CASSLQGSTYEQYV.

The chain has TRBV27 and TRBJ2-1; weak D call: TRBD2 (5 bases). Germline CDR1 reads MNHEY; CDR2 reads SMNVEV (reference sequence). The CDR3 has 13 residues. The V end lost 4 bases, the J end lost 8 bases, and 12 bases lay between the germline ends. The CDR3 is CASSSWTGDEQFF. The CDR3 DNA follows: TGTGCCAGCAGTTCCTGGACTGGGGATGAGCAGTTCTTC.

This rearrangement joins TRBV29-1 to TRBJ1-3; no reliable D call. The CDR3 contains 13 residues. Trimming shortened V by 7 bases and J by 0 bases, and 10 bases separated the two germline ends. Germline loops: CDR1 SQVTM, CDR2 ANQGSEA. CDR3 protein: CSASDYSGNTIYF. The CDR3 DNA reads TGCAGCGCATCAGACTACTCTGGAAACACCATATATTTT.

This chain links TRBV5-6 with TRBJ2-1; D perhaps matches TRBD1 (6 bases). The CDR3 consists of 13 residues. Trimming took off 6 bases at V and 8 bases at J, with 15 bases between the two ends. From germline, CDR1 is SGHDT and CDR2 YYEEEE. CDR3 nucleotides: TGTGCCAGCACGACCAGGGGTCGGGATGAGCAGTTCTTC. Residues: CASTTRGRDEQFF.

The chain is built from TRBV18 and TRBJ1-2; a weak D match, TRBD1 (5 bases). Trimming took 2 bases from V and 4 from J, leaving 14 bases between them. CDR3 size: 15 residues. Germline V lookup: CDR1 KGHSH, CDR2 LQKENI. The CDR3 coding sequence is TGTGCCAGCTCACCAGGTCAAGGGGCCCTCTATGGCTACACCTTC. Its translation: CASSPGQGALYGYTF.

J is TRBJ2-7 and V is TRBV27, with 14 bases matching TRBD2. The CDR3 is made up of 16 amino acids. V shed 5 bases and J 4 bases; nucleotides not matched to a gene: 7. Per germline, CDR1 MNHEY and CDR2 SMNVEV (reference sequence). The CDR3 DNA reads TGTGCCAGCAGTCTCCGGACTAGCGGGAGGCTATACGAGCAGTACTTC. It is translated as CASSLRTSGRLYEQYF.

CDR3 sequence: CASSPADQETQYF. In DNA, the CDR3 is TGTGCCAGCTCACCGGCAGATCAAGAGACCCAGTACTTC. The chain has TRBV18 and TRBJ2-5; D is ambiguous. Looked up from germline, CDR1 is KGHSH and CDR2 is LQKENI. The CDR3 extends over 13 amino acids. Trimming left V 3 bases short and J 2 bases short, with 7 bases between.

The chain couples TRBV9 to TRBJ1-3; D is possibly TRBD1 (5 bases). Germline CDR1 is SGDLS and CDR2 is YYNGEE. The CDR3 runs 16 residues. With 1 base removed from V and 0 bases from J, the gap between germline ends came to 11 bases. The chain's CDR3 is CASSVSQGNSGNTIYF. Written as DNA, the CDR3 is TGTGCCAGCAGCGTATCCCAGGGAAACTCTGGAAACACCATATATTTT.

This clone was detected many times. CDR3 loop: CSVDDGSGYTF. CDR3 DNA sequence: TGCAGCGTTGATGATGGCAGTGGCTACACCTTC. This chain joins TRBV29-1 and TRBJ1-2; no definite D call. Germline CDR1 SQVTM, CDR2 ANQGSEA. The CDR3 is made up of 11 amino acids. The V gene lost 3 bases and the J gene lost 7 bases, with 9 bases spanning the gap.

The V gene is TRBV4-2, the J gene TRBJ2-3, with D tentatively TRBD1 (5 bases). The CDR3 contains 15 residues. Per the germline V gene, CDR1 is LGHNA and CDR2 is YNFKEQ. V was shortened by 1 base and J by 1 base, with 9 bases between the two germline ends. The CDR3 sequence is CASSQVGQGTDTQYF. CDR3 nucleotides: TGTGCCAGCAGCCAAGTAGGACAAGGCACAGATACGCAGTATTTT.

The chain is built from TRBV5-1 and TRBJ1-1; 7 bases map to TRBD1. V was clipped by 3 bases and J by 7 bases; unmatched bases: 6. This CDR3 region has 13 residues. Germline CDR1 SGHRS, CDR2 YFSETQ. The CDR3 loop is CASSSGQALEAFF. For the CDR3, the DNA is TGCGCCAGCAGCTCAGGACAGGCCCTTGAAGCTTTCTTT.

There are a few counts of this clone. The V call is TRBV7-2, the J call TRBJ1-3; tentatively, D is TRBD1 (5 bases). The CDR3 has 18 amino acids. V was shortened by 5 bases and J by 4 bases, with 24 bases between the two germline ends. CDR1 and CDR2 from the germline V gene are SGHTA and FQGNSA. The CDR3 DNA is TGTGCCAGCAGCCTACGGATCGGGGGTTTAAGAACCGGAAACACCATATATTTT. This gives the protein CASSLRIGGLRTGNTIYF.